The present T cell receptor (beta chain) was sequenced within a study of human T cells and chemical hapten exposure. Looking at the study overall: An approximately 2 cm by approximately 2 cm inner upper arm patch received 2% DPC for sensitization. Alopecia areata, totalis or universalis affected patients who were mostly female. Study results and limitations: Higher patch test scores went with higher counts of PT1 expanded TCRs. The presence of alopecia in the donors means their immune response may differ from healthy people's.

The V end lost 2 bases, the J end lost 7 bases, and 8 bases lay between the germline ends. Germline V gene sequence: CDR1 MRHNA, CDR2 SNTAGT. The length of the CDR3 is 13 residues. A remark on this clonotype: Its antigen is not known.

Time point in this sample: patch test 3, about 24 weeks after DPC sensitization. Treatment here: therapeutic diphenylcyclopropenone sensitization with weekly scalp DPC. TCRdb reprocessed the RACE reads with MiXCR, giving one entry per CDR3 protein. The top ten hold approximately 3.7% of the sample, which has approximately 80,000 distinct CDR3 sequences, under 14% seen once. The material was whole blood, obtained in connection with sensitization to the hapten diphenylcyclopropenone (DPC). The V call is TRBV6-4, the J call TRBJ2-2; no reliable D call. This sequence was found in a woman aged 50 to 65 with alopecia areata. Some clones in this sample may be carry-over from other donors' samples. The CDR3, as DNA: TGTGCCAGCAGTGACGAGTTCGGCGGGGAGCTGTTTTTT. Protein product: CASSDEFGGELFF.